Sequencing of this T cell receptor (beta chain) was carried out in a study of blood T cell repertoires in COVID-19. This CDR3 region has 18 residues. Trimming at V came to 1 base and at J to 3 bases, leaving 10 bases not matched to a gene. Germline values: CDR1 LNHNV, CDR2 YYDKDF (reference sequence). TCRdb's copy holds only in-frame clones and misses some; the assay was immunoSEQ multiplex PCR. The table records a few hundred thousand clones, just over 85% of them present only once. This clone was counted once. The chain is built from TRBV15 and TRBJ2-3; 10 bases fit TRBD2. The clonotype originates from a man aged 30-40 years who had recovered from COVID-19. The sample consisted of PBMCs or T cells enriched from blood (not recorded which). The DNA of the CDR3 is TGTGCCACCAGCAGAGTAAGGCTAGCGGGGGCCCCTACAGATACGCAGTATTTT. This sequence encodes CATSRVRLAGAPTDTQYF.